This T cell receptor (beta chain) derives from a study of T-cell reconstitution after alpha-beta-depleted transplantation in children. General study results and limits: T-cell numbers and diversity one year post-transplant derived largely from freshly generated T cells. Expanded clones from the graft, numbering several hundred, reportedly supplied alpha-beta T cells about two months after transplant. Diversity of TCRbeta at day 60 was high in some patients, arising from surviving recipient T cells and thymic progenitors.

CDR3 length: 14 amino acids. CDR1 DFQATT and CDR2 SNEGSKA come from the germline V gene (reference sequence). J gave up 4 bases and V 2 bases, and 5 bases lay outside the gene matches. This clonotype was counted ten times or more. Its specificity is unknown. This sample's TCRbeta library carried unique molecular identifier barcodes. One entry per CDR3 protein results from TCRdb running MiXCR on the PCR reads. The sample records 600,000 to 700,000 distinct CDR3 sequences, around 13% being singletons. The TCR comes from a girl aged 2 to 10 with congenital amegakaryocytic thrombocytopenia, due to receive a stem cell transplant. V gene TRBV20-1 combines with J gene TRBJ2-7; 10 positions match TRBD1. The sample here was PBMCs, taken before TCRalphabeta/CD19-depleted stem cell transplant. The CDR3 loop reads CSARNRDRGYEQYF. The CDR3 DNA is TGCAGTGCTAGAAACCGGGACAGGGGTTACGAGCAGTACTTC.